What follows is one T cell receptor (beta chain) and its context. Compared with germline, one end of the junction differs, possibly owing to a read error. Repertoires were generated with immunoSEQ multiplex PCR, while TCRdb's copy carries only in-frame clones and drops some. The sample has about 43,000 clones; 75% to 90% are singletons. This record comes from a study of OX40 agonist ivuxolimab in advanced cancers. The CDR3 totals 14 residues. Germline assignment: CDR1 SSHAT and CDR2 FNYEAQ (reference sequence). Sample: CD4+ or CD8+ T cells sorted from blood, taken in a trial of the OX40 agonist ivuxolimab. This chain connects TRBV7-7 to TRBJ2-3; tentatively, D is TRBD2 (6 bases). The clonotype was recovered from an adult with an advanced solid tumor such as melanoma, head and neck, liver or kidney cancer. For the CDR3, the DNA is TGTGCTAGCAGCAGAGGAGGGGTCACAGATACGCAGTATTTT. This encodes CASSRGGVTDTQYF.